This T cell receptor beta chain derives from a study of T cells in Graves' hyperthyroidism and ophthalmopathy. Background on the study: Before treatment of any kind, peripheral blood was taken at initial diagnosis. Findings and limits, study-wide: Blood also held most thyroid clonotypes expanded beyond 0.001.

Authors of the study amplified TCR beta CDR3 regions from RNA transcripts. A set of HTBI primers served as the primers for a first-round RT-PCR of the TCR CDR3. TCRdb itself ran the multiplex PCR reads through MiXCR, one entry per CDR3 protein. Of about 640,000 distinct CDR3 sequences in the sample, less than 25% were seen once. Ophthalmopathy patients showed a Clinical Activity Score of at least 3, NOSPECS grade of at least 4 and duration under 3 months. As regards this clonotype: Antigen: not known.

V shed 5 bases and J shed 7 bases, with 15 bases lying between them. Germline-derived CDR1 and CDR2 are SGHAT and FQNNGV. This CDR3 comprises 14 residues. The V and J genes are TRBV11-2 and TRBJ1-3; tentatively, D is TRBD1 (5 bases). Source material: blood. The origin of this receptor is a man aged 25 to 40 with Graves' ophthalmopathy. CDR3 in DNA: TGTGCCAGCAGCCCGCACGGCGGGGGGAACACCATATATTTT. Translated: CASSPHGGGNTIYF. Supplemented by reference TRBV11-2 and TRBJ1-3, the full variable domain reads EAGVAQSPRYKIIEKRQSVAFWCNPISGHATLYWYQQILGQGPKLLIQFQNNGVVDDSQLPKDRFSAERLKGVDSTLKIQPAKLEDSAVYLCASSPHGGGNTIYFGEGSWLTVV.